This T cell receptor beta chain was sequenced during a study of blood T cell repertoires in COVID-19. Background on the study: The study drew acute and convalescent COVID-19 samples from the United States, Italy and Spain. In each case, the material was cDNA or gDNA derived from T cells, B-cell-depleted T cells, or PBMCs.

The sample holds one count of this clone. Per the authors' pipeline: Quantification of nucleated cells was approximated via reference gene primer amplification. Method: immunoSEQ multiplex PCR; TCRdb's copy keeps in-frame clones and lacks some. V and J calls plus clone size are reproduced from that table; the DNA served to infer D and trimming. The table shows 55,000 to 80,000 clones, with 85% to 90% occurring only once. There are 17 residues in the CDR3. Germline lookup yields CDR1 SGHRS and CDR2 YFSETQ. The J segment lost 0 bases and the V segment lost 0 bases, leaving 6 bases of the junction unmatched.

The chain links TRBV5-1 to TRBJ1-1, with 9 bases fitting TRBD1. The sequenced sample was peripheral blood. The sequence was collected from a man aged 45-60 years with active COVID-19. The DNA for the CDR3 is TGCGCCAGCAGCTTGGACCCCCGGGACAGGGTGAACACTGAAGCTTTCTTT. Its protein product is CASSLDPRDRVNTEAFF.